This paragraph covers one T cell receptor beta chain sequence. Its target is unknown. The source of the sample is a study of OX40 agonist ivuxolimab in advanced cancers. Study results and caveats: Partly responding patients at 0.1-3.0 mg/kg showed some of the smallest clonal expansion.

J was trimmed by 2 bases and V by 1 base; bases with no gene match: 3. The CDR3 runs to 14 residues. Germline V CDR1 and CDR2: SQVTM, ANQGSEA. Sequencing used immunoSEQ multiplex PCR; TCRdb keeps in-frame clones, though not all of them. The table has around 20,000 clones, about nine tenths seen once. This TCR was recovered from an adult with an advanced solid tumor such as melanoma, head and neck, liver or kidney cancer. The rearrangement links TRBV29-1 to TRBJ2-3; 7 bases match TRBD2. Sequencing used CD4+ or CD8+ T cells sorted from blood, obtained in a trial of the OX40 agonist ivuxolimab. The CDR3 loop reads CSVEGGRDTDTQYF. The CDR3 DNA sequence: TGCAGCGTTGAAGGTGGGAGGGACACAGATACGCAGTATTTT.